The 18 T cell receptor beta chains in this list originate from one sample, sequenced in a study of metastatic and nonmetastatic thyroid tumors. With MiXCR, TCRdb reprocessed the PCR reads. The sample holds roughly 38,000 clones, roughly 19% seen once. Each patient went into thyroid surgery without having received any treatment. The sequencing sample was made of blood. The receptors here all came from a female donor with papillary thyroid cancer or a benign thyroid nodule (not recorded which). Some clones in this sample may be carry-over from other donors' samples.

This clone was observed many times. The chain carries TRBV5-4 and TRBJ2-2; D is unresolved. V was cut by 6 bases and J by 2 bases, with 14 bases left in between. Germline CDR1 is SGHNT and CDR2 is YYREEE (reference sequence). The CDR3 has 15 amino acids. For the CDR3, the DNA is TGTGCCAGCAACTTAAGGGAACTTAACACCGGGGAGCTGTTTTTT. Its translation: CASNLRELNTGELFF. The full variable domain, completed using reference TRBV5-4 and TRBJ2-2, is ETGVTQSPTHLIKTRGQQVTLRCSSQSGHNTVSWYQQALGQGPQFIFQYYREEENGRGNFPPRFSGLQFPNYSSELNVNALELDDSALYLCASNLRELNTGELFFGEGSRLTVL.

This clone was found many times. The CDR3 bases are TGTGCCAGCAGCGGGCGCGGGACAGGGGACTATGGCTACACCTTC. It specifies CASSGRGTGDYGYTF. The V and J genes are TRBV7-9 and TRBJ1-2; TRBD1 matches 10 bases. Looked up from germline, CDR1 is SEHNR and CDR2 is FQNEAQ (reference sequence). The CDR3 runs to 15 residues. The J segment lost 3 bases and the V segment lost 5 bases, leaving 6 bases of the junction unmatched.

This clone was seen at least ten times. This sequence joins TRBV7-8 and TRBJ2-7; either TRBD1 or TRBD2 may supply D (5 bases each). The CDR3 extends over 15 amino acids. Germline CDR1 reads SGHVS; CDR2 reads FQNEAQ. Trimming cost V 5 bases and J 3 bases, with 17 bases left between them. CDR3 in amino acids: CASSPRGNQRYEQYF. The CDR3 coding sequence is TGTGCCAGCAGCCCGAGGGGCAACCAACGCTACGAGCAGTACTTC.

This clone was seen a single time. One end of the junction is discordant with germline, which a read error may explain. J is TRBJ2-1 and V is TRBV20-1; 9 nucleotides align to TRBD2. Per the germline V gene, CDR1 is DFQATT and CDR2 is SNEGSKA (reference sequence). The length of the CDR3 is 14 residues. The CDR3 sequence is CSARFATSGNEKFF. The CDR3 bases are TGCAGTGCTAGATTTGCGACTAGCGGAAATGAGAAGTTCTTC.

In the case of this clone: The junction does not match germline at one end; this may be a read error. The chain links TRBV6-1 to TRBJ2-3; 10 positions match TRBD2. There are 16 residues in the CDR3. Germline V gene sequence: CDR1 MNHNS, CDR2 SASEGT. The CDR3 sequence is CVSGRLPGESTYTRYF. For the CDR3, the DNA is TGTGTTAGCGGGAGGCTTCCAGGCGAATCCACATATACGCGGTATTTT.

The CDR3 nucleotides read TGTGCCAGCAGCCACGGACTATCGGGAGTCGAGCAGTACTTC. This translates into CASSHGLSGVEQYF. The chain recombines TRBV6-2 or TRBV6-3 with TRBJ2-7; D perhaps matches TRBD2 (6 bases). The CDR3 length is 14 residues. Germline V gene lookup returns CDR1 MNHEY and CDR2 SVGEGT. V was clipped by 6 bases and J by 6 bases, with 18 bases between them.

This clone appeared many times. This chain connects TRBV11-3 to TRBJ2-1; TRBD1 might be the D (7 bases). Trimming took off 5 bases at V and 6 bases at J, with 11 bases between the two ends. Germline V gene sequence: CDR1 SGHNT, CDR2 YENEEA. The CDR3 length is 13 residues. The CDR3 reads CASSAGQLNEQFF. As DNA, the CDR3 is TGTGCCAGCAGCGCGGGACAGCTCAATGAGCAGTTCTTC.

This clone has at least ten counts. The rearrangement links TRBV20-1 to TRBJ2-1; the match to TRBD2 covers 11 bases. Germline loops: CDR1 DFQATT, CDR2 SNEGSKA (reference sequence). The CDR3 has 18 residues. After removal of 8 bases from V and 0 bases from J, the junction contained 15 bases not matched to a gene. The CDR3 nucleotides are TGCAGTCCATACTTAACTAGCGGGGGACACAACTCCTACAATGAGCAGTTCTTC. Protein: CSPYLTSGGHNSYNEQFF.

Only a few counts were recorded for this clone. The rearrangement uses TRBV12-3 or TRBV12-4 and TRBJ2-6; a possible D gene is TRBD1 (5 bases). The CDR3 is 18 amino acids. Trimming pared 3 bases from V and 1 base from J, leaving 16 bases between. CDR3 nucleotide sequence: TGTGCCAGCAGTTTTTGTACACAGGTTAGTTCTGGGGCCAACGTCCTGACTTTC. It yields the protein CASSFCTQVSSGANVLTF.

This clone came up many times. The chain links TRBV20-1 to TRBJ2-1; D might be TRBD2 (7 bases). The CDR3 has 15 amino acids. The germline V and J ends were trimmed by 3 bases and 6 bases, with 18 bases remaining between them. CDR1 and CDR2 (germline): DFQATT, SNEGSKA (reference sequence). The chain's CDR3 is CSASLQGAGVNEQFF. CDR3 in DNA: TGCAGTGCTAGTCTACAGGGTGCGGGGGTCAATGAGCAGTTCTTC.

This clone was seen repeatedly, ten times or more. The chain joins TRBV20-1 to TRBJ2-6; D is perhaps TRBD2 (5 bases). The CDR3 has 17 amino acids. Germline assignment: CDR1 DFQATT and CDR2 SNEGSKA (reference sequence). The V and J ends lost 0 bases and 2 bases respectively, with 14 bases between them. CDR3 nucleotides: TGCAGTGCTAGAGATCATAAGGGAGTCGCTGGGGCCAACGTCCTGACTTTC. Protein: CSARDHKGVAGANVLTF.

This clone was found many times. The chain links TRBV10-3 to TRBJ1-3; 11 positions agree with TRBD1. From germline, CDR1 is ENHRY and CDR2 SYGVKD. The CDR3 runs 15 residues. V lost 6 bases to trimming and J lost 4 bases; unmatched junction nucleotides: 5. CDR3 sequence reads: CAIRGQGAPGNTIYF. Here the CDR3 DNA reads TGTGCCATCAGAGGACAGGGGGCGCCAGGAAACACCATATATTTT.

This clone was detected many times. The chain combines TRBV2 with TRBJ1-2; the D gene is possibly TRBD1 (6 bases). Germline V gives CDR1 SNHLY, CDR2 FYNNEI. The CDR3 is 13 amino acids. Trimming took 6 bases from V and 8 from J, leaving 16 bases between them. CDR3 in DNA: TGTGCCAGCAGGGAGCAGGGGCTCACGGGCTACACCTTC. Translating it yields CASREQGLTGYTF.

This clone was seen repeatedly, ten times or more. The chain is built from TRBV15 and TRBJ1-4; 8 positions agree with TRBD1. Germline V gene data show CDR1 as LNHNV and CDR2 as YYDKDF (reference sequence). With 3 bases clipped from V and 8 bases from J, the junction kept 11 bases outside the gene matches. The CDR3 is 16 amino acids. In DNA form, the CDR3 reads TGTGCCACCAGCAGGTCAGGGGGCTCGTCAGGGGAAAAACTGTTTTTT. Its protein is CATSRSGGSSGEKLFF.

Worth noting for this clone: This may arise from a read error, as a much more abundant clone is one base away. CDR3 nucleotide sequence: TGCAGCGTTGAAGATACCGGGACCCCGCAGTGTTTT. Translation: CSVEDTGTPQCF. The rearrangement joins TRBV29-1 to TRBJ2-3; D is tentatively TRBD1 or TRBD2 (5 bases each). The CDR3 runs 12 residues. Looked up from germline, CDR1 is SQVTM and CDR2 is ANQGSEA.

The chain combines TRBV20-1 with TRBJ2-7, with D tentatively TRBD1 or TRBD2 (5 bases each). Germline V lookup: CDR1 DFQATT, CDR2 SNEGSKA (reference sequence). Trimming shortened V by 1 base and J by 1 base, and 14 bases separated the two germline ends. The CDR3 has 15 amino acids. CDR3 in amino acids: CSARGGRGDSYEQYF. CDR3 nucleotides: TGCAGTGCTAGAGGTGGGAGAGGGGATTCCTACGAGCAGTACTTC.

This chain connects TRBV19 to TRBJ2-3, with D possibly called TRBD1 or TRBD2 (5 bases each). The CDR3 totals 16 residues. Trimming pared 5 bases from V and 0 bases from J, leaving 15 bases between. Germline lookup yields CDR1 LNHDA and CDR2 SQIVND (reference sequence). DNA for the CDR3: TGTGCCAGTAGTCATAAGGCAGGGAGTAGCACAGATACGCAGTATTTT. As protein: CASSHKAGSSTDTQYF.

The chain employs TRBV11-2 and TRBJ1-1; D not resolved. Germline values: CDR1 SGHAT, CDR2 FQNNGV. This CDR3 comprises 14 residues. Trimming shortened V by 5 bases and J by 0 bases, and 10 bases separated the two germline ends. This CDR3 reads CASSPGNMNTEAFF. The CDR3 DNA follows: TGTGCCAGCAGCCCCGGAAACATGAACACTGAAGCTTTCTTT.